The next 32 T cell receptor beta chains were all read from a single sample in a study of OX40 agonist ivuxolimab in advanced cancers. Some clones are missing from TCRdb's copy, which holds only in-frame ones; the method was immunoSEQ multiplex PCR. The data hold tens of thousands of clones, with 85% observed a single time. The material sequenced was CD4+ or CD8+ T cells sorted from blood, taken in a trial of the OX40 agonist ivuxolimab. The source of these receptors is an adult with an advanced solid tumor such as melanoma, head and neck, liver or kidney cancer.

In this sample, this clone turned up once. CDR3 in DNA: TGTGCCAGCAGCTTTGTCCGAGGGTCGTACATTCAGTACTTC. Its translation is CASSFVRGSYIQYF. V usage is TRBV11-3 and J usage is TRBJ2-4; maybe TRBD2 (5 bases). Trimming removed 3 bases from V and 8 bases from J, with 14 bases in between. CDR1 is SGHNT, CDR2 YENEEA, per germline. This CDR3 is 14 amino acids long.

The chain combines TRBV30 with TRBJ2-7, with D possibly called TRBD1 or TRBD2 (6 bases each). Germline V gives CDR1 GTSNPN, CDR2 SVGIG (reference sequence). The CDR3 covers 14 residues. V dropped 6 bases and J dropped 4 bases, with 19 bases sitting between them. The CDR3 coding sequence is TGTGCCTGCCTCCGTCGGGGGCGCGGGTACGAGCAGTACTTC. Translation: CACLRRGRGYEQYF.

The chain has TRBV19 and TRBJ2-3; D unresolved. V was cut by 7 bases and J by 2 bases, with 13 bases left in between. The CDR3 is 14 residues long. The germline V gene encodes CDR1 LNHDA and CDR2 SQIVND (reference sequence). The CDR3, as DNA: TGTGCCAGTAATCTCGGACCTTCCACAGATACGCAGTATTTT. Translated: CASNLGPSTDTQYF.

This clone appeared a single time. The gene calls are TRBV19 and TRBJ1-5; 8 bases are a match to TRBD1. The germline gives CDR1 LNHDA, CDR2 SQIVND (reference sequence). V gave up 4 bases and J gave up 4 bases; unmatched junction bases: 6. This CDR3 has 15 residues. The CDR3 sequence: CASSKDRAANQPQHF. In DNA, the CDR3 is TGTGCCAGTAGTAAGGACAGGGCAGCTAATCAGCCCCAGCATTTT.

The chain links TRBV2 to TRBJ2-5; D perhaps matches TRBD2 (6 bases). Trimming removed 6 bases from V and 5 bases from J, with 22 bases in between. The length of the CDR3 is 16 residues. Per the germline V gene, CDR1 is SNHLY and CDR2 is FYNNEI. The DNA for the CDR3 is TGTGCCAGCAGGCCGGTCTTGCGGGGCGTTCGGGAGACCCAGTACTTC. It codes for CASRPVLRGVRETQYF.

The CDR3 bases are TGTGCCACCAGCAGGTTGCTACTCTACGAGCAGTACTTC. Protein: CATSRLLLYEQYF. The J gene is TRBJ2-7, the V gene TRBV15, with D hard to call. The CDR3 length is 13 residues. V lost 3 bases and J 3 bases, leaving 9 bases between the germline ends. Germline CDR1 is LNHNV and CDR2 is YYDKDF (reference sequence).

This clone was recorded only once. The chain recombines TRBV11-3 with TRBJ2-5; D is perhaps TRBD2 (6 bases). This CDR3 spans 15 amino acids. V was clipped by 5 bases and J by 0 bases, with 13 bases between them. In germline, CDR1 is SGHNT, CDR2 YENEEA. CDR3 nucleotides: TGTGCCAGCAGCCCGCCGGGGGTACACCAAGAGACCCAGTACTTC. This translates into CASSPPGVHQETQYF.

The chain joins TRBV28 to TRBJ2-1; D remains unclear. There are 11 residues in the CDR3. Per germline, CDR1 MDHEN and CDR2 SYDVKM. V was cut by 5 bases and J by 9 bases, with 8 bases left in between. The CDR3 protein is CASSPDFEQFF. Here the CDR3 DNA reads TGTGCCAGCAGTCCCGACTTTGAGCAGTTCTTC.

This clone was observed once. CDR3 sequence: CAISGVWGGGYTF. The CDR3 coding sequence is TGTGCCATCAGTGGGGTTTGGGGAGGAGGCTACACCTTC. The chain is built from TRBV10-3 and TRBJ1-2; D not certain. Trimming removed 4 bases at V and 8 bases at J, with 14 bases between. This CDR3 comprises 13 residues. CDR1 is ENHRY, CDR2 SYGVKD, per germline.

The CDR3 nucleotides read TGTGCCATCAGGGGACAGGCGCAAGAGACCCAGTACTTC. It yields the protein CAIRGQAQETQYF. J is TRBJ2-5 and V is TRBV10-3, with TRBD1 matching over 8 bases. The V segment lost 6 bases and the J segment 2 bases; nucleotides outside the gene matches: 2. CDR3 size: 13 residues. The V gene's germline CDR1 is ENHRY and CDR2 SYGVKD.

The rearrangement joins TRBV28 to TRBJ2-5; either TRBD1 or TRBD2 may supply D (6 bases each). Germline values: CDR1 MDHEN, CDR2 SYDVKM. This CDR3 comprises 14 residues. The ends were cut back, 4 bases at V and 5 bases at J, with 14 bases in the middle. The CDR3 spells CASSSQGTGETQYF. The CDR3 region has the DNA TGTGCCAGCAGTTCGCAGGGGACTGGGGAGACCCAGTACTTC.

The chain links TRBV7-2 to TRBJ2-1; TRBD2 aligns across 7 bases. CDR1 is SGHTA, CDR2 FQGNSA, per germline. The ends lost 4 bases at V and 7 bases at J; junction bases unmatched: 10. The CDR3 is 15 residues long. The CDR3 DNA follows: TGTGCCAGCAGCTCGTTTGGGGGAGGGCCTAATGAGCAGTTCTTC. As protein: CASSSFGGGPNEQFF.

The chain uses TRBV7-2 and TRBJ2-5, with 12 bases lining up with TRBD2. This CDR3 contains 16 residues. Germline CDR1 reads SGHTA; CDR2 reads FQGNSA. Trimming took 0 bases from V and 2 from J; bases not matched to a gene: 1. The DNA for the CDR3 is TGTGCCAGCAGCTTAGCGCTAGCGGGAGGGCAAGAGACCCAGTACTTC. Protein: CASSLALAGGQETQYF.

On this clone itself: Sequence at one end of the junction differs from germline and may be a read error. The chain joins TRBV27 to TRBJ1-1, with TRBD1 matching over 8 bases. Germline values: CDR1 MNHEY, CDR2 SMNVEV (reference sequence). The CDR3 sequence is 13 residues long. In nucleotides, the CDR3 is TGTGCCAGCACTAACAGGGGGAACCCTGAAGCTTTCTTT. Protein sequence: CASTNRGNPEAFF.

This sequence joins TRBV2 and TRBJ1-1, with 10 bases that match TRBD1. The CDR3 covers 15 residues. V trimming: 8 bases; J trimming: 8 bases; junction bases outside the gene matches: 14. Looked up from germline, CDR1 is SNHLY and CDR2 is FYNNEI. CDR3 coding DNA: TGTGCCAGCGGCACCAGGGGACAGGGGCGGCCGGAAGCTTTCTTT. As protein: CASGTRGQGRPEAFF. The full variable domain, with the rest looked up from reference TRBV2 and TRBJ1-1, is EPEVTQTPSHQVTQMGQEVILRCVPISNHLYFYWYRQILGQKVEFLVSFYNNEISEKSEIFDDQFSVERPDGSNFTLKIRSTKLEDSAMYFCASGTRGQGRPEAFFGQGTRLTVV.

The chain's CDR3 is CASPLGLAGVQETQYF. In nucleotides, the CDR3 is TGCGCCAGCCCATTGGGACTAGCGGGAGTTCAAGAGACCCAGTACTTC. The gene calls are TRBV10-1 and TRBJ2-5; 14 bases are a match to TRBD2. Germline lookup yields CDR1 WNHNN and CDR2 SYGVQD (reference sequence). CDR3 length equals 16 residues. V lost 8 bases and J lost 2; bases outside the gene matches: 7.

The V and J genes are TRBV5-6 and TRBJ2-3, with a tentative D call TRBD2 (7 bases). The CDR3 runs to 17 residues. With 2 bases removed from V and 6 bases from J, the gap between germline ends came to 22 bases. CDR1 is SGHDT and CDR2 is YYEEEE in the germline V gene. CDR3 DNA: TGTGCCAGCAGCTTACGAGGTTATAGGGAGGGGGTGGATACGCAGTATTTT. Translating it yields CASSLRGYREGVDTQYF.

The J gene is TRBJ2-1, the V gene TRBV6-6; D is perhaps TRBD1 or TRBD2 (5 bases each). V was trimmed by 2 bases and J by 12 bases, leaving 17 bases between them. The CDR3 covers 14 residues. Germline V lookup: CDR1 MNHNY, CDR2 SVGAGI (reference sequence). The CDR3 DNA follows: TGTGCCAGCAGTTACCGGAGCTCCGGGACGCCGCAGTTCTTC. Translating it yields CASSYRSSGTPQFF.

The chain employs TRBV7-3 and TRBJ1-4, with D tentatively TRBD1 (5 bases). Germline CDR1 reads SGHTA; CDR2 reads FQGTGA. The CDR3 consists of 14 residues. V was shortened by 3 bases and J by 8 bases, with 13 bases between the two germline ends. The CDR3 is CASSLGVDCEKLFF. CDR3 DNA: TGTGCCAGCAGCTTGGGGGTTGATTGCGAAAAACTGTTTTTT.

J is TRBJ2-3 and V is TRBV2, with 7 bases matching TRBD2. Germline assignment: CDR1 SNHLY and CDR2 FYNNEI. The V and J ends lost 10 bases and 4 bases, in that order; junction bases with no gene match: 17. The CDR3 sequence is 16 residues long. CDR3: CAILWREGRFADTQYF. The CDR3 DNA is TGTGCCATCCTATGGAGGGAGGGCCGATTCGCAGATACGCAGTATTTT. Full variable domain (outside the CDR3, taken from reference TRBV2 and TRBJ2-3): EPEVTQTPSHQVTQMGQEVILRCVPISNHLYFYWYRQILGQKVEFLVSFYNNEISEKSEIFDDQFSVERPDGSNFTLKIRSTKLEDSAMYFCAILWREGRFADTQYFGPGTRLTVL.

V is TRBV7-2 and J is TRBJ2-4; perhaps TRBD2 as D (7 bases). In germline, CDR1 is SGHTA, CDR2 FQGNSA. The CDR3 extends over 13 amino acids. The V end lost 5 bases, the J end lost 5 bases, and 10 bases lay between the germline ends. The CDR3, as DNA: TGTGCCAGCAGCGTAGGGGGGGAAAACATTCAGTACTTC. This codes for CASSVGGENIQYF.

The genes are TRBV6-5 and TRBJ1-2; D is ambiguous. Germline-derived CDR1 and CDR2 are MNHEY and SVGAGI. The CDR3 runs 11 residues. V was clipped by 2 bases and J by 6 bases, with 4 bases between them. CDR3 sequence (DNA): TGTGCCAGCAGTTACACAGATGGCTACACCTTC. It codes for CASSYTDGYTF.

Only a few counts were recorded for this clone. This sequence joins TRBV9 and TRBJ2-2; tentatively, D is TRBD1 (5 bases). The CDR3 covers 14 residues. Germline loops: CDR1 SGDLS, CDR2 YYNGEE. Trimming pared 6 bases from V and 0 bases from J, leaving 9 bases between. CDR3 bases: TGTGCCAGCATCAGGGAACCGAACACCGGGGAGCTGTTTTTT. Protein product: CASIREPNTGELFF.

The J gene is TRBJ2-6, the V gene TRBV19, with 7 bases that match TRBD2. In germline, CDR1 is LNHDA, CDR2 SQIVND (reference sequence). CDR3 length: 15 residues. After removal of 3 bases from V and 2 bases from J, the junction contained 1 base not matched to a gene. The CDR3 region has the DNA TGTGCCAGTAGTATGGGGGGGGCTGGGGCCAACGTCCTGACTTTC. It codes for CASSMGGAGANVLTF.

J is TRBJ2-7 and V is TRBV13; D might be TRBD2 (6 bases). CDR3 length: 14 amino acids. Trimming shortened V by 5 bases and J by 1 base, and 12 bases separated the two germline ends. The germline gives CDR1 PRHDT, CDR2 FYEKMQ (reference sequence). DNA of the CDR3: TGTGCCAGCAGCCGAAAAGGGACTTCCTACGAGCAGTACTTC. Its translation: CASSRKGTSYEQYF.

V is TRBV18 and J is TRBJ2-4; no reliable D call. The CDR3 has 15 residues. The germline V gene encodes CDR1 KGHSH and CDR2 LQKENI. Trimming took off 3 bases at V and 2 bases at J, with 11 bases between the two ends. The CDR3 region is CASSPVRVPKNIQYF. The CDR3 DNA reads as TGTGCCAGCTCACCTGTTCGGGTTCCCAAAAACATTCAGTACTTC.

This clone was detected only a few times. The genes are TRBV6-1 and TRBJ1-2, with unresolved D. This CDR3 is built from 13 residues. Germline V gives CDR1 MNHNS, CDR2 SASEGT. Trimming cost V 2 bases and J 4 bases, with 8 bases left between them. The CDR3 is CASSEPVSYGYTF. For the CDR3, the DNA is TGTGCCAGCAGTGAACCGGTATCCTATGGCTACACCTTC.

By its share, this clone is medium-sized. The rearrangement links TRBV4-2 to TRBJ1-5; D call uncertain. This CDR3 has 15 residues. Germline assignment: CDR1 LGHNA and CDR2 YNFKEQ. V was pared by 0 bases and J by 6 bases, with 12 bases between. The DNA of the CDR3 is TGTGCCAGCAGCCAAGATTTCGGGGTCGGTCAGCCCCAGCATTTT. Encoded protein: CASSQDFGVGQPQHF.

This chain links TRBV11-3 with TRBJ2-1, with no clear D. CDR3 length: 11 residues. Germline V gene sequence: CDR1 SGHNT, CDR2 YENEEA. The V end lost 3 bases, the J end lost 10 bases, and 7 bases lay between the germline ends. The CDR3 reads CASSFLEEQFF. CDR3 DNA sequence: TGTGCCAGCAGCTTTCTAGAAGAGCAGTTCTTC.

The chain joins TRBV7-9 to TRBJ2-3; D remains unclear. This CDR3 is 15 amino acids long. Between the trimmed V and J ends, which lost 1 base and 4 bases, there was a span of 12 bases. From germline, CDR1 is SEHNR and CDR2 FQNEAQ (reference sequence). The CDR3 coding sequence is TGTGCCAGCAGCTTAGGGCAAATTTCCTCAGATACGCAGTATTTT. This encodes CASSLGQISSDTQYF.

The chain carries TRBV20-1 and TRBJ1-1; D gene unclear. V was trimmed by 5 bases and J by 4 bases, leaving 5 bases between them. The CDR3 extends over 10 amino acids. Germline values: CDR1 DFQATT, CDR2 SNEGSKA (reference sequence). In nucleotides, the CDR3 is TGCAGTGCTCCGCGCACTGAAGCTTTCTTT. Its protein product is CSAPRTEAFF.

The rearrangement uses TRBV6-4 and TRBJ2-1; 11 positions match TRBD2. With V trimmed by 4 bases and J by 4 bases, 6 bases remained unmatched. This CDR3 region has 16 residues. CDR1 and CDR2 from the germline V gene are MRHNA and SNTAGT. CDR3 bases: TGTGCCAGCAGTGGCGTAGCGGGAGGGCGGTACAATGAGCAGTTCTTC. Protein: CASSGVAGGRYNEQFF.